This TCR beta chain was recovered during a study of blood T cell repertoires in COVID-19. As originally analysed: Reference gene primer amplification gave nucleated cell count estimates. The repertoire was sequenced with immunoSEQ multiplex PCR; TCRdb's copy has only in-frame clones and lacks some. The V and J calls and the clone size are those of that table, but D and trimming were determined from the DNA. The sample yields about 200,000 clones, around 86% seen once. There are 15 residues in the CDR3. Losses at the gene ends were 5 bases for V and 7 bases for J; bases not matched to a gene: 13. Germline lookup yields CDR1 LNHDA and CDR2 SQIVND (reference sequence). This clone was counted once.

The chain carries TRBV19 and TRBJ1-1, with 7 bases aligning to TRBD1. Sample: peripheral blood. The receptor comes from an elderly man with acute or convalescent COVID-19. CDR3 in DNA: TGTGCCAGTAGTTACGGGACAGTTCTTAATGGTGAAGCTTTCTTT. Its protein is CASSYGTVLNGEAFF. Drawing the rest from reference TRBV19 and TRBJ1-1, the complete variable domain is DGGITQSPKYLFRKEGQNVTLSCEQNLNHDAMYWYRQDPGQGLRLIYYSQIVNDFQKGDIAEGYSVSREKKESFPLTVTSAQKNPTAFYLCASSYGTVLNGEAFFGQGTRLTVV.